The clone carrying this T cell receptor (beta chain) is labeled medium-sized. TCRdb passed the PCR reads through MiXCR, listing each CDR3 protein once. The table shows 16,000 or so distinct CDR3 sequences, with 53% occurring only once. The data are from a study of tumor-infiltrating lymphocytes in oesophageal squamous cell carcinoma. The length of the CDR3 is 15 residues. J was trimmed by 4 bases and V by 0 bases; bases with no gene match: 5. Germline CDR1 SGHRS, CDR2 YFSETQ. This sequence was found in a male donor with esophageal squamous cell carcinoma. Sequencing was carried out using esophageal tumor tissue. V is TRBV5-1 and J is TRBJ2-7; TRBD2 matches 9 bases. The CDR3, as DNA: TGCGCCAGCAGCTTGGTTAGCGGGAGCATTTACGAGCAGTACTTC. Protein sequence: CASSLVSGSIYEQYF.